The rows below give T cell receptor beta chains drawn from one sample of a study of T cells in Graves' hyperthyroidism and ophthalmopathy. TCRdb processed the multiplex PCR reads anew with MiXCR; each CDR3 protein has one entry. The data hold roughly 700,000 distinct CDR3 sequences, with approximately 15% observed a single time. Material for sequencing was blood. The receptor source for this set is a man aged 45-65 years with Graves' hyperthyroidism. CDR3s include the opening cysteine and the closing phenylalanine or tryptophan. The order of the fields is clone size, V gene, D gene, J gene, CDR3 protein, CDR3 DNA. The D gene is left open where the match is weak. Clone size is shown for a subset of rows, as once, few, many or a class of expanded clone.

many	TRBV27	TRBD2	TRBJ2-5	CASSFGVLAGGGETQYF	TGTGCCAGCAGTTTTGGCGTACTAGCGGGAGGGGGGGAGACCCAGTACTTC
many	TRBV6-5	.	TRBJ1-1	CASSYGIRGPSQSNTEAFF	TGTGCCAGCAGTTACGGGATAAGGGGCCCTTCCCAATCTAACACTGAAGCTTTCTTT
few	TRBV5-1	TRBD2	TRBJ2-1	CASSLTGLAGGRDEQFF	TGCGCCAGCAGCTTGACCGGACTAGCGGGAGGTAGGGATGAGCAGTTCTTC
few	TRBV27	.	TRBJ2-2	CASSFGQPFPNTGELFF	TGTGCCAGCAGTTTCGGACAGCCCTTCCCGAACACCGGGGAGCTGTTTTTT
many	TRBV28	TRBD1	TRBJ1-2	CASILDRGGNYGYTF	TGTGCCAGCATCCTCGACAGGGGAGGTAACTATGGCTACACCTTC
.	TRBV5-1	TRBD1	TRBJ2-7	CASSLGLGQGFFYEQYF	TGTGCCAGCAGCTTGGGTCTGGGACAGGGGTTTTTCTACGAGCAGTACTTC
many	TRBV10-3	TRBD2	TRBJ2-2	CAISESKTSGDTGELFF	TGTGCCATCAGTGAGTCGAAGACTAGCGGGGACACCGGGGAGCTGTTTTTT
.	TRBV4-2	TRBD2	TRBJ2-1	CARGTSGRFYNEQFF	TGTGCCAGGGGGACTAGCGGGAGATTTTACAATGAGCAGTTCTTC
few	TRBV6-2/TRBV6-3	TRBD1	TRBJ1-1	CASSGTEHYTEAFF	TGTGCCAGCAGTGGGACAGAGCATTACACTGAAGCTTTCTTT
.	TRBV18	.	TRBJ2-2	CASSPPADANTGELFF	TGTGCCAGCTCACCTCCCGCGGATGCGAACACCGGGGAGCTGTTTTTT
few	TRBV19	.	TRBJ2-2	CASSIAADSGELFF	TGTGCCAGTAGTATCGCGGCAGATAGTGGGGAGCTGTTTTTT
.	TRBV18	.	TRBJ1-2	CASSPTGSYGYTF	TGTGCCAGCTCACCAACAGGTAGCTATGGCTACACCTTC
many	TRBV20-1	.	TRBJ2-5	CSAKALGYQETQYF	TGCAGTGCTAAGGCCTTGGGGTACCAAGAGACCCAGTACTTC
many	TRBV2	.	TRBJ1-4	CASSEAQGGTNEKLFF	TGTGCCAGCAGTGAGGCTCAAGGAGGGACTAATGAAAAACTGTTTTTT
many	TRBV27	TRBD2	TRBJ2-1	CASSPGTSGNNEQFF	TGTGCCAGCTCACCCGGGACTAGCGGAAACAATGAGCAGTTCTTC
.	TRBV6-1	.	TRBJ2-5	CASSESAGRKTQYF	TGTGCCAGCAGTGAAAGCGCAGGGCGTAAGACCCAGTACTTC
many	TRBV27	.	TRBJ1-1	CASSLSQQGRKAFF	TGTGCCAGCAGTTTATCGCAACAGGGTCGGAAAGCTTTCTTT
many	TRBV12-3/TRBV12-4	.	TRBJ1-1	CASSSINRDEVTEAFF	TGTGCCAGCAGTTCGATAAACAGGGACGAGGTGACTGAAGCTTTCTTT
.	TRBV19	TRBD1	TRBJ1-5	CASRSGTGGPIQPQHF	TGTGCCAGTAGAAGCGGGACAGGGGGCCCTATTCAGCCCCAGCATTTT
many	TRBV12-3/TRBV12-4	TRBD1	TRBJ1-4	CASSSTGGGREKLFF	TGTGCCAGCAGTAGTACAGGGGGCGGACGAGAAAAACTGTTTTTT
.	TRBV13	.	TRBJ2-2	CASSLYTPVMRWRENTGELFF	TGTGCCAGCAGCTTATATACGCCGGTTATGAGGTGGAGGGAGAACACCGGGGAGCTGTTTTTT
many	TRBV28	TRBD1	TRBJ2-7	CASSPDRPSSYEQYF	TGTGCCAGCAGCCCGGACAGGCCCAGCTCCTACGAGCAGTACTTC
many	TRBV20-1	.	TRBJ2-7	CSARDASGPSYEQYF	TGCAGTGCTAGAGATGCCAGCGGGCCCTCCTACGAGCAGTACTTC
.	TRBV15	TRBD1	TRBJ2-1	CATSSQPGQGPDSQFF	TGTGCCACCAGCTCGCAGCCGGGACAGGGCCCCGATTCACAGTTCTTC
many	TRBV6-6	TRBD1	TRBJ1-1	CASSYSGTANTEAFF	TGTGCCAGCAGTTACTCCGGGACAGCGAACACTGAAGCTTTCTTT
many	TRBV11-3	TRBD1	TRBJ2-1	CASSLGGTGNNEQFF	TGTGCCAGCAGCTTAGGTGGGACAGGGAACAATGAGCAGTTCTTC
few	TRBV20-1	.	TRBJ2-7	CSARDQVRGFRYEQYF	TGCAGTGCTAGAGATCAGGTTAGGGGGTTTCGATACGAGCAGTACTTC
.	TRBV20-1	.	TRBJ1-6	CSARDRPFNSPLHF	TGCAGTGCTAGAGACCGGCCCTTTAATTCACCCCTCCACTTT
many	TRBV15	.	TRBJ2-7	CATSHDRTYEQYF	TGTGCCACCAGCCACGACAGAACCTACGAGCAGTACTTC
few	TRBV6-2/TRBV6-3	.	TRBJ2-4	CASTPGAAKNIQYF	TGTGCCAGCACCCCAGGGGCTGCCAAAAACATTCAGTACTTC
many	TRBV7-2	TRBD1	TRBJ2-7	CASRGTGGAWSYEQYF	TGTGCCAGCAGGGGGACAGGGGGCGCGTGGTCCTACGAGCAGTACTTC
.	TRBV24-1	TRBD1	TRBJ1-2	CATSDPPGQGAFYGYTF	TGTGCCACCAGTGATCCGCCGGGACAGGGGGCTTTCTATGGCTACACCTTC
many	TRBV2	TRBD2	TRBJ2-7	CASLRRSGVTYEQYF	TGTGCCAGCCTCCGGCGGAGCGGGGTCACCTACGAGCAGTACTTC
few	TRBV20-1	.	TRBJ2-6	CSAREQTGLGRPGANVLTF	TGCAGTGCTAGAGAACAAACAGGGCTTGGGCGGCCTGGGGCCAACGTCCTGACTTTC
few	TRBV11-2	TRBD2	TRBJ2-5	CASSLEMAGGWKTQYF	TGTGCCAGCAGCCTAGAGATGGCGGGAGGGTGGAAGACCCAGTACTTC
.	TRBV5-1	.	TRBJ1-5	CASSGYRVWAPQHF	TGCGCCAGCAGTGGTTATCGAGTATGGGCGCCCCAGCATTTT
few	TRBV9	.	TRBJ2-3	CASSVGADTQYF	TGTGCCAGCAGCGTGGGGGCAGATACGCAGTATTTT
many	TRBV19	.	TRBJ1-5	CASTSRAETNQPQHF	TGTGCCAGTACCTCCCGGGCAGAAACCAATCAGCCCCAGCATTTT
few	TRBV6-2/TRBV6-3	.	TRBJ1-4	CASSYSWRATNEKLFF	TGTGCCAGCAGTTACTCGTGGAGGGCGACTAATGAAAAACTGTTTTTT
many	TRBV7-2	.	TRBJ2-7	CASSFQGVISYEQYF	TGTGCCAGCAGCTTCCAAGGGGTCATCTCCTACGAGCAGTACTTC
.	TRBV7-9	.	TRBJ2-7	CASSRGGYYEQYF	TGTGCCAGCAGCCGAGGCGGGTACTACGAGCAGTACTTC
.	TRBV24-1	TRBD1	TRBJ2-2	CATRGTVPGELFF	TGTGCCACCAGGGGGACAGTTCCCGGGGAGCTGTTTTTT
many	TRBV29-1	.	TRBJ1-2	CSVEGRDGNYGYTF	TGCAGCGTTGAAGGTCGGGACGGAAACTATGGCTACACCTTC
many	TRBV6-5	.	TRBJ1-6	CASSYSFGQQSSYNSPLHF	TGTGCCAGCAGTTACTCCTTCGGACAGCAAAGCTCCTATAATTCACCCCTCCACTTT
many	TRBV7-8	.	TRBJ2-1	CASSLVGLNYNEQFF	TGTGCCAGCAGCTTGGTGGGACTCAACTACAATGAGCAGTTCTTC
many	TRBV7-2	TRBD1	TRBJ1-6	CASSLPGTGRNSPLHF	TGTGCCAGCAGCCTACCCGGGACAGGGCGGAATTCACCCCTCCACTTT
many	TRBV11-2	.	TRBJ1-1	CASSSDIRAGLTEAFF	TGTGCCAGCAGCTCGGATATAAGGGCAGGGCTTACTGAAGCTTTCTTT
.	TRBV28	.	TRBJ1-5	CASSINQPQHF	TGTGCCAGCAGTATCAATCAGCCCCAGCATTTT
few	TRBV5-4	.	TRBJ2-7	CASSYKRDLTYEQYF	TGTGCCAGCAGCTACAAACGGGACTTGACTTACGAGCAGTACTTC
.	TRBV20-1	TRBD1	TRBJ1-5	CSARDDRGYQPQHF	TGCAGTGCTAGAGACGACAGGGGGTATCAGCCCCAGCATTTT
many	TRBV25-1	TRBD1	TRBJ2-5	CASSVHRGNQETQYF	TGTGCCAGCAGTGTCCACAGGGGGAACCAAGAGACCCAGTACTTC
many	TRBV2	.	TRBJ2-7	CASRKDSHYEQYF	TGTGCCAGCCGGAAGGACAGCCATTACGAGCAGTACTTC
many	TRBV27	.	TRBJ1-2	CASSFSGGAGLYSYTF	TGTGCCAGCAGTTTCTCGGGAGGCGCAGGCTTGTATAGCTACACCTTC
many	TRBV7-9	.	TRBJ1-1	CASSTFSRLNTEAFF	TGTGCCAGCAGCACTTTTTCCCGTTTGAACACTGAAGCTTTCTTT
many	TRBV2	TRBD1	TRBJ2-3	CASSAGQSSTDTQYF	TGTGCCAGCAGTGCGGGACAGTCTAGCACAGATACGCAGTATTTT
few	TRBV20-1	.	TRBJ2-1	CSARRENEQFF	TGCAGTGCTAGGCGGGAAAATGAGCAGTTCTTC
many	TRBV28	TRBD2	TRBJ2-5	CASSFGLAGVRETQYF	TGTGCCAGCAGCTTCGGACTAGCGGGAGTGCGGGAGACCCAGTACTTC
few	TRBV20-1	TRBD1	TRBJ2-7	CSAKAGGAYEQYF	TGCAGTGCTAAGGCAGGGGGCGCCTACGAGCAGTACTTC
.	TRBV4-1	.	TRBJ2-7	CASSQDPSTYEQYF	TGCGCCAGCAGCCAAGATCCTAGCACCTACGAGCAGTACTTC
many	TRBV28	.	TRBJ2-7	CASSSHQPGNEQYF	TGTGCCAGCAGTTCACACCAGCCAGGGAACGAGCAGTACTTC